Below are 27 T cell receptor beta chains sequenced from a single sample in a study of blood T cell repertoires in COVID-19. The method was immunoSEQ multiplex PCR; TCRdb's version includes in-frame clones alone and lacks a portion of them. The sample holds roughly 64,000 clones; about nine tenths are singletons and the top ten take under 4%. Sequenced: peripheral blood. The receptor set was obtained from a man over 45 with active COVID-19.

The CDR3 region is CAISGDSPVAATNEKLFF. The CDR3 DNA sequence: TGTGCCATCAGTGGGGACAGTCCTGTTGCTGCAACTAATGAAAAACTGTTTTTT. This chain links TRBV10-3 with TRBJ1-4; TRBD1 matches 7 bases. CDR3 length equals 18 residues. Trimming cost V 4 bases and J 0 bases; bases outside gene matches: 11. The germline V gene encodes CDR1 ENHRY and CDR2 SYGVKD.

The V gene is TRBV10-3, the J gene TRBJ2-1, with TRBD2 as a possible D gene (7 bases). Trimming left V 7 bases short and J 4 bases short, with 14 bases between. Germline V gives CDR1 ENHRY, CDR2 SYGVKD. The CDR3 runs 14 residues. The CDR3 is CAIKPAGAYNEQFF. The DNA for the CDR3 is TGTGCCATCAAACCCGCGGGGGCGTACAATGAGCAGTTCTTC.

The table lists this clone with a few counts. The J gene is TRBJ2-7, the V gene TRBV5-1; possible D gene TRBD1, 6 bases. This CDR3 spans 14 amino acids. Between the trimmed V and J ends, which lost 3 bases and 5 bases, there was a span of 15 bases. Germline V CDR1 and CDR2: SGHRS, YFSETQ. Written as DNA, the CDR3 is TGCGCCAGCAGCTCGACCGGGACATACCACGAGCAGTACTTC. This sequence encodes CASSSTGTYHEQYF.

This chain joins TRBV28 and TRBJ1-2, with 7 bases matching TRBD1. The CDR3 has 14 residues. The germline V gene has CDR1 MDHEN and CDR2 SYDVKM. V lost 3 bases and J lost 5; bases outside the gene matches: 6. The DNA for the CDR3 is TGTGCCAGCAGTTTGGGACAGACTCTTTATGGCTACACCTTC. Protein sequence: CASSLGQTLYGYTF.

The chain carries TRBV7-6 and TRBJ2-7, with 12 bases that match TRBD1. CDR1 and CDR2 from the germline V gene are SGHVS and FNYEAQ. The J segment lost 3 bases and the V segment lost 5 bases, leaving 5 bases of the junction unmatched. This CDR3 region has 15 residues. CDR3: CASSPGDRGHYEQYF. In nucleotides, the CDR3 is TGTGCCAGCAGCCCGGGGGACAGGGGGCACTACGAGCAGTACTTC. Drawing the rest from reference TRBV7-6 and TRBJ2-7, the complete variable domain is GAGVSQSPRYKVTKRGQDVALRCDPISGHVSLYWYRQALGQGPEFLTYFNYEAQQDKSGLPNDRFSAERPEGSISTLTIQRTEQRDSAMYRCASSPGDRGHYEQYFGPGTRLTVT.

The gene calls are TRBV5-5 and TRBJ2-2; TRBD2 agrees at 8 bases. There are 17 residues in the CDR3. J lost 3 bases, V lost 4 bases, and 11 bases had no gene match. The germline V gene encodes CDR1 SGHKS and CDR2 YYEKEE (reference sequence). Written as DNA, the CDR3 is TGTGCCAGCAGCCCAGGACTAGCAGTTGCTTACACCGGGGAGCTGTTTTTT. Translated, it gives CASSPGLAVAYTGELFF.

The CDR3 protein is CASSLAAEANYGYTF. For the CDR3, the DNA is TGTGCCAGCTCACTTGCCGCAGAAGCTAACTATGGCTACACCTTC. The chain couples TRBV18 to TRBJ1-2; D is uncertain. Germline CDR1 is KGHSH and CDR2 is LQKENI. CDR3 size: 15 residues. V gave up 4 bases and J gave up 0 bases, with 12 bases separating them.

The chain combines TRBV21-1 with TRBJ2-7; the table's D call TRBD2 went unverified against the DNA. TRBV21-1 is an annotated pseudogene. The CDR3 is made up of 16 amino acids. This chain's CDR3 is CASRQPSGTSGYEQYF. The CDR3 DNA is TGTGCCAGCCGACAACCTTCCGGGACTAGCGGGTACGAGCAGTACTTC.

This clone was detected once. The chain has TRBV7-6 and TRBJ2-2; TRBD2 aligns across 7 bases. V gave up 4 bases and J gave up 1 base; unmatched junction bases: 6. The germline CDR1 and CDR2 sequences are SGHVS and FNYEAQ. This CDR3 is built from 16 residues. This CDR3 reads CASSSPTSVNTGELFF. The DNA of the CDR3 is TGTGCCAGCAGCTCTCCCACTAGCGTGAACACCGGGGAGCTGTTTTTT.

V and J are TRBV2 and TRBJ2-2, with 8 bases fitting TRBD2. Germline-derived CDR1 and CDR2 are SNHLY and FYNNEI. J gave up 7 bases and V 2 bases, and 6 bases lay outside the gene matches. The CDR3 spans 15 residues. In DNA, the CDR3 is TGTGCCAGCAGTGAATGGCGGGGGGCGAACGGGGAGCTGTTTTTT. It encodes CASSEWRGANGELFF.

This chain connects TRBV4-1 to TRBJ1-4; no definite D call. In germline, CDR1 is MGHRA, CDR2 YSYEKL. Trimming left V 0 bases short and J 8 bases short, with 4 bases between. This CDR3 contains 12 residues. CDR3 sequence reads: CASSQDSEKLFF. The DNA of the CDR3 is TGCGCCAGCAGCCAAGATAGCGAAAAACTGTTTTTT.

The CDR3 region is CAIGDGLAGGNIQYF. DNA for the CDR3: TGTGCCATCGGCGATGGACTAGCGGGGGGCAACATTCAGTACTTC. The V and J genes are TRBV10-3 and TRBJ2-4; 14 bases fit TRBD2. CDR3 size: 15 residues. After removal of 8 bases from V and 7 bases from J, the junction contained 7 bases not matched to a gene. The germline gives CDR1 ENHRY, CDR2 SYGVKD.

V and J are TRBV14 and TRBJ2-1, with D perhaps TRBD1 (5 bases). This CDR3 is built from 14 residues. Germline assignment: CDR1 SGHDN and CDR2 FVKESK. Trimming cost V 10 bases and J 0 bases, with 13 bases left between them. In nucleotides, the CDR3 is TGTGCCAACCGACAGTGGAGCTCCTACAATGAGCAGTTCTTC. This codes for CANRQWSSYNEQFF.

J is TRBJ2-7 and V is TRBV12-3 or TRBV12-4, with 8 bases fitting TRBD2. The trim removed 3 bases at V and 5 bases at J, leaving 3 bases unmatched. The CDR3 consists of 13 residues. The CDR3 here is CASSFRGGDEQYF. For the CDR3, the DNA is TGTGCCAGCAGTTTTCGGGGGGGCGACGAGCAGTACTTC.

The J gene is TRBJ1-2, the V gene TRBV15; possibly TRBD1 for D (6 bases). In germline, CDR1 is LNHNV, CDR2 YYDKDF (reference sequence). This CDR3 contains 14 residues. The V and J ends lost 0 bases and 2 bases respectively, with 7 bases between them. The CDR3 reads CATSRDRGNYGYTF. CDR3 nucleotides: TGTGCCACCAGCAGAGACAGGGGCAACTATGGCTACACCTTC.

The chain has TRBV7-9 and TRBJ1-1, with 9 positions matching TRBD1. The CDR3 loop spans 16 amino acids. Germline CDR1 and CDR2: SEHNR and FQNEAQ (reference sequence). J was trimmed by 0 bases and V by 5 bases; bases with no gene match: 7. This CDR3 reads CASSLQGAPMNTEAFF. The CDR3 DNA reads TGTGCCAGCAGCCTACAGGGGGCCCCTATGAACACTGAAGCTTTCTTT.

CDR3: CASSVALAGAGEQFF. CDR3 nucleotide sequence: TGTGCCAGCAGCGTAGCTCTAGCGGGAGCCGGTGAGCAGTTCTTC. The chain joins TRBV9 to TRBJ2-1, with 10 bases that match TRBD2. There are 15 residues in the CDR3. J lost 9 bases, V lost 0 bases, and 6 bases had no gene match. Germline V CDR1 and CDR2: SGDLS, YYNGEE.

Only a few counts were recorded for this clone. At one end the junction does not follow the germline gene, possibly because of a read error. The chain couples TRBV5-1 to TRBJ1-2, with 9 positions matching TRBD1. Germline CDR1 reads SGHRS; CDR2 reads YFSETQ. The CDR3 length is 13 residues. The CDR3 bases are TGCGCCAGCAGCGTTTCTACAGGGGGCCCCAAGTCCTTC. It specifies CASSVSTGGPKSF.

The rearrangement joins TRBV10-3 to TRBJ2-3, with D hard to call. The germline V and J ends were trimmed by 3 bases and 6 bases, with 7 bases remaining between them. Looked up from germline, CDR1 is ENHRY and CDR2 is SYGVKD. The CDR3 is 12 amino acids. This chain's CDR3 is CAISESMDTQYF. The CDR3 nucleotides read TGTGCCATCAGTGAATCCATGGATACGCAGTATTTT.

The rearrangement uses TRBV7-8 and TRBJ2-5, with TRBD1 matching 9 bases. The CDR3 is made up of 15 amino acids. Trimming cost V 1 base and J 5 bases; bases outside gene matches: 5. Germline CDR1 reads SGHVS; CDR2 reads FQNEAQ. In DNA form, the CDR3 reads TGTGCCAGCAGCTTAGTCACAGGGGGCGCGGAGACCCAGTACTTC. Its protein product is CASSLVTGGAETQYF.

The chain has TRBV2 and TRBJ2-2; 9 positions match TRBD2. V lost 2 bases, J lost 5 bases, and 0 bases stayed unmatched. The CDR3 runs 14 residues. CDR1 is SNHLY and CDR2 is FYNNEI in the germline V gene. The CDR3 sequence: CASSELAGTGELFF. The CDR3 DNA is TGTGCCAGCAGTGAACTAGCGGGGACCGGGGAGCTGTTTTTT.

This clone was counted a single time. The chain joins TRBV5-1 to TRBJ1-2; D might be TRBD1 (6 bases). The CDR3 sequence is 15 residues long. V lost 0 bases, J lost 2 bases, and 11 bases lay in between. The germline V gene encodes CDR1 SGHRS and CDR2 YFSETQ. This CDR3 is CASSLAGGANYGYTF. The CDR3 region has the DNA TGCGCCAGCAGCTTGGCGGGGGGGGCAAACTATGGCTACACCTTC.

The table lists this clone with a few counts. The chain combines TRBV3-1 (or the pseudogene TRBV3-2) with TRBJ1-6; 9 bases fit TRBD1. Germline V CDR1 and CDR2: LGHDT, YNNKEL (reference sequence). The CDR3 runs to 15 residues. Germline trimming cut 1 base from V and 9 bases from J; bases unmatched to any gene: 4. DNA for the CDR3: TGTGCCAGCAGCCAAGGGGGACAGGGTACTTCACCCCTCCACTTT. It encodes CASSQGGQGTSPLHF.

The DNA of the CDR3 is TGTGCCAGCAGCCAAACCGGACAGGGGGTTTACGAAAAACTGTTTTTT. Translation: CASSQTGQGVYEKLFF. The chain uses TRBV14 and TRBJ1-4, with 10 bases matching TRBD1. V shed 2 bases, J shed 8 bases, and the junction held 8 bases outside the gene matches. The CDR3 sequence is 16 residues long. The germline CDR1 and CDR2 sequences are SGHDN and FVKESK.

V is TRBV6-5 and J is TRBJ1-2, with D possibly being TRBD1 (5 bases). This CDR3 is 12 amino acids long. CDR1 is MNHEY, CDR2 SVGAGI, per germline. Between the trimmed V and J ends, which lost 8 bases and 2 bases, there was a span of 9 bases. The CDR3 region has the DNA TGTGCCAGCGGACACCAGAACTATGGCTACACCTTC. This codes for CASGHQNYGYTF.

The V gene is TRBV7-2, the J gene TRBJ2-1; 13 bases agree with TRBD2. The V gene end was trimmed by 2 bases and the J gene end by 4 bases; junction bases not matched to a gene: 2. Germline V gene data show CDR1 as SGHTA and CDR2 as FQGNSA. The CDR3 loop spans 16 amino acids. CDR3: CASSLTSGGAYNEQFF. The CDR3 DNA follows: TGTGCCAGCAGCTTAACTAGCGGGGGGGCTTACAATGAGCAGTTCTTC.

In nucleotides, the CDR3 is TGCGCCAGCAGCCTCGGGGGGACTAGCGGGGATAATGAGCAGTTCTTC. This codes for CASSLGGTSGDNEQFF. The chain employs TRBV5-1 and TRBJ2-1, with 13 bases fitting TRBD2. From germline, CDR1 is SGHRS and CDR2 YFSETQ. V lost 4 bases and J lost 7; bases outside the gene matches: 8. The length of the CDR3 is 16 residues.